Shown below are 2 T cell receptor beta chains from a single sample sequenced in a study of blood T cells in healthy people across ages. A second PCR, run for roughly 7 to 11 cycles, used a sample-barcoded 5' primer plus a J-beta primer mix. Each CDR3 protein is one row after TCRdb ran MiXCR on the 5' RACE reads. The sample consists of roughly 1 million distinct CDR3 sequences, around 25% of them appearing once. These data were likewise used in another study, on T cells of mothers and their children.

Sequenced input: blood. Source of these receptors: a girl aged 2 to 10 in good health.

The V call is TRBV20-1, the J call TRBJ2-5; 14 positions match TRBD2. Near its end, the DNA agrees better with TRBJ2-1, so the J call may be wrong. This CDR3 contains 17 residues. The germline CDR1 and CDR2 sequences are DFQATT and SNEGSKA (reference sequence). CDR3 region: CSAKGLAGDLSRNEQFF. The CDR3 nucleotides read TGCAGTGCTAAGGGACTAGCGGGAGACCTCTCGAGGAATGAGCAGTTCTTC.

This sequence joins TRBV29-1 and TRBJ2-5; no clear D. CDR1 and CDR2 from the germline V gene are SQVTM and ANQGSEA. Trimming cost V 3 bases and J 5 bases, with 10 bases left between them. This CDR3 spans 12 amino acids. CDR3 amino acids: CSVDGAVETQYF. In DNA, the CDR3 is TGCAGCGTTGACGGTGCTGTCGAGACCCAGTACTTC.